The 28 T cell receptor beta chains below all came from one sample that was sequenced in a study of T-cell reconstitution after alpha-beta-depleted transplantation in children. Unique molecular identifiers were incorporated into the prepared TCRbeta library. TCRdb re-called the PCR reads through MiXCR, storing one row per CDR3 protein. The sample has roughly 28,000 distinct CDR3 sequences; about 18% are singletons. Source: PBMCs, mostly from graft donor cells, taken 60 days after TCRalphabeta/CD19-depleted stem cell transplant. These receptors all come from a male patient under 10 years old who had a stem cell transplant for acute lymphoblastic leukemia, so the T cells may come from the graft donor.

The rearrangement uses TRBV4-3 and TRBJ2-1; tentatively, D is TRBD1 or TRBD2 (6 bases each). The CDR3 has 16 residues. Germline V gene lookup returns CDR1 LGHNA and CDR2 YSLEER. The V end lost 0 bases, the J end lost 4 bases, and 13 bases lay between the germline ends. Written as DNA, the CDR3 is TGCGCCAGCAGCCAAGATAAGGGGGGAGCATACAATGAGCAGTTCTTC. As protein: CASSQDKGGAYNEQFF.

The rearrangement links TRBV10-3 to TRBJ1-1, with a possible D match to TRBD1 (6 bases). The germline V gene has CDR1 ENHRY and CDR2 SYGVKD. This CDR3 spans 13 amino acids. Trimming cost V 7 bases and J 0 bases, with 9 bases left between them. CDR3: CAITGHMNTEAFF. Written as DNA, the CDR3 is TGTGCCATCACGGGACATATGAACACTGAAGCTTTCTTT.

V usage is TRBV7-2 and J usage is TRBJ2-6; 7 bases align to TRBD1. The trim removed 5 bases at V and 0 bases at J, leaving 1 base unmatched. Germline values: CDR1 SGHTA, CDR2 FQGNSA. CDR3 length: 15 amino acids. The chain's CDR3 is CASSRDSSGANVLTF. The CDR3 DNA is TGTGCCAGCAGCCGGGACAGCTCTGGGGCCAACGTCCTGACTTTC.

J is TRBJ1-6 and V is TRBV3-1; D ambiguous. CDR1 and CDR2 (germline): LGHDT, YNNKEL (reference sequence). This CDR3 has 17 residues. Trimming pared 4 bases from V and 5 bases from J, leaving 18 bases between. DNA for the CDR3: TGTGCCAGCAGCCCTCCCCTTGGGAGGCCCGATAATTCACCCCTCCACTTT. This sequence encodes CASSPPLGRPDNSPLHF.

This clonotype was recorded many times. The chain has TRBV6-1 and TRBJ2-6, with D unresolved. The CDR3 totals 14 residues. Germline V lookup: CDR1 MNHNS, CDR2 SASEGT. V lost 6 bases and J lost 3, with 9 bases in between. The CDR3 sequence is CASSPPYGANVLTF. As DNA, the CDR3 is TGTGCCAGCAGCCCGCCTTATGGGGCCAACGTCCTGACTTTC.

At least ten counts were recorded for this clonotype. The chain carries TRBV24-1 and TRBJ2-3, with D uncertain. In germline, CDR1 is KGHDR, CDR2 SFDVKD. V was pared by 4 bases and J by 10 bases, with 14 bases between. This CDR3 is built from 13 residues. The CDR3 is CATSESWGTAQYF. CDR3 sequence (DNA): TGTGCCACCAGTGAATCCTGGGGAACGGCGCAGTATTTT.

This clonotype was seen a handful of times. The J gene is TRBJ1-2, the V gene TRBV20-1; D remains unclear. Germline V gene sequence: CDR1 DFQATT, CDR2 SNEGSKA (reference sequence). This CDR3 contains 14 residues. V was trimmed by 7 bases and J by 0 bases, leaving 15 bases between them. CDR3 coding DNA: TGCAGTGGGCCTCGGGGAGGAACTAACTATGGCTACACCTTC. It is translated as CSGPRGGTNYGYTF.

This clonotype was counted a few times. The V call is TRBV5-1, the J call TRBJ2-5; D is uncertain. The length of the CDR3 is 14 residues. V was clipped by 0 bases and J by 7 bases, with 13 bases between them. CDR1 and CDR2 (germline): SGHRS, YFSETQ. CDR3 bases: TGCGCCAGCAGCTTGGTAGGGCGGTCTGGGACCCAGTACTTC. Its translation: CASSLVGRSGTQYF.

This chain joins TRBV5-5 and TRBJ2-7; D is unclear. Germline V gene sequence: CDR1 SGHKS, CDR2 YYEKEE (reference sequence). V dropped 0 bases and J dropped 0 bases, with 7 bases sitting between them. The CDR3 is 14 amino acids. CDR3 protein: CASSLDPPSYEQYF. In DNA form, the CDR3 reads TGTGCCAGCAGCTTGGACCCTCCCTCCTACGAGCAGTACTTC.

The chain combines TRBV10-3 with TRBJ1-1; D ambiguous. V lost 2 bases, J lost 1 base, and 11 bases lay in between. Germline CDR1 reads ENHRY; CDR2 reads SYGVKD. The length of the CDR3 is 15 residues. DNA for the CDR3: TGTGCCATCAGTGAGACGGCCCTTCGGAACACTGAAGCTTTCTTT. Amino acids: CAISETALRNTEAFF.

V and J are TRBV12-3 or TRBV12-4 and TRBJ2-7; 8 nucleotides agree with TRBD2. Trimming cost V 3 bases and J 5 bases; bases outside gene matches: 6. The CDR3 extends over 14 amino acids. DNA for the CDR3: TGTGCCAGCAGTTTGGGGACTAGAACGCACGAGCAGTACTTC. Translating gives CASSLGTRTHEQYF.

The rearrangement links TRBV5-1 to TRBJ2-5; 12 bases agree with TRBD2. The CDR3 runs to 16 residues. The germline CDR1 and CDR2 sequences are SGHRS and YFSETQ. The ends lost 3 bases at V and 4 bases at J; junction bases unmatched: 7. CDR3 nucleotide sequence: TGCGCCAGCAGCTGGGCTAGCGGGGGGGCCGGAGAGACCCAGTACTTC. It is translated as CASSWASGGAGETQYF.

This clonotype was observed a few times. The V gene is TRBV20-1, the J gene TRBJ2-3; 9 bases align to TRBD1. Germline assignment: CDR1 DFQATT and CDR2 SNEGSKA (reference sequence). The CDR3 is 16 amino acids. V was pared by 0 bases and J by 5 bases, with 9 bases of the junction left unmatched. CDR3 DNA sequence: TGCAGTGCTAGAGACCGGAGGGGGACAGGGTTAGATACGCAGTATTTT. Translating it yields CSARDRRGTGLDTQYF.

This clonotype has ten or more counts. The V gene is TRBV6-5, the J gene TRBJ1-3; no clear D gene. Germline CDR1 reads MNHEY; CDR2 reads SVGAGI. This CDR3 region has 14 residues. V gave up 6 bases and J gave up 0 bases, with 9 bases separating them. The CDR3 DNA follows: TGTGCCAGCAGCACAGAGCGCTCTGGAAACACCATATATTTT. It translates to CASSTERSGNTIYF.

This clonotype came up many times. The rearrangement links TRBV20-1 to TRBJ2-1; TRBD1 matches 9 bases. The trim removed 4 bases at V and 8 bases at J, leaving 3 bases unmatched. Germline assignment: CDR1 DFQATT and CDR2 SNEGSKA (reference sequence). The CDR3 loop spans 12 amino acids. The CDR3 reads CSAKQGAHEQFF. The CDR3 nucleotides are TGCAGTGCTAAACAGGGGGCCCATGAGCAGTTCTTC.

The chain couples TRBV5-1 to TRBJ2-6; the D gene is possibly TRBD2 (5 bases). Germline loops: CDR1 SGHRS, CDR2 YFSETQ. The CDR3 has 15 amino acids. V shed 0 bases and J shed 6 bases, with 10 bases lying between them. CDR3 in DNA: TGCGCCAGCAGCTTGGCCGGGGTTTCGGCCAACGTCCTGACTTTC. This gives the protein CASSLAGVSANVLTF.

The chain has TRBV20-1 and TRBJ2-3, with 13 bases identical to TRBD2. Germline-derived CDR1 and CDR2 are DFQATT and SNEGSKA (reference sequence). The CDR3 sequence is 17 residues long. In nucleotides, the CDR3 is TGCTCCTTTCCCCGACTAGCGGGAGGAATAAGCACAGATACGCAGTATTTT. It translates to CSFPRLAGGISTDTQYF.

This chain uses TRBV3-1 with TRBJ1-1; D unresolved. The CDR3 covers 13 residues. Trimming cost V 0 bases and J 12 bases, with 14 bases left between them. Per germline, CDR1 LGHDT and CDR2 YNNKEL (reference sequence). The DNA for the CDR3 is TGTGCCAGCAGCCAAGAACGGTTCGTCAGCCCTTTCTTT. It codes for CASSQERFVSPFF.

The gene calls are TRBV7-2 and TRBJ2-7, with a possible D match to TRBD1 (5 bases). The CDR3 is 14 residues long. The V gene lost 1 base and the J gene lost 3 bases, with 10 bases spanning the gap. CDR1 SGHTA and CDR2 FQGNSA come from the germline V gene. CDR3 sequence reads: CASSLVSGNYEQYF. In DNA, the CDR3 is TGTGCCAGCAGCTTAGTGTCAGGGAACTACGAGCAGTACTTC.

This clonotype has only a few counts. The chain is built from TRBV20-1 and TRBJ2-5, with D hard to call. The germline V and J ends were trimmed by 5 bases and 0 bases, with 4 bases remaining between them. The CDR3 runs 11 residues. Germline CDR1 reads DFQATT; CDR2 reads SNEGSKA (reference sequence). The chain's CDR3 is CSAQDQETQYF. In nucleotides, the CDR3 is TGCAGTGCTCAGGACCAAGAGACCCAGTACTTC.

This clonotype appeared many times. The CDR3 sequence is CSASSYVGDYSYEQYF. In DNA form, the CDR3 reads TGCAGTGCTAGTAGCTATGTGGGGGACTATTCTTACGAGCAGTACTTC. This chain connects TRBV20-1 to TRBJ2-7; the match to TRBD2 covers 7 bases. Germline V CDR1 and CDR2: DFQATT, SNEGSKA (reference sequence). V dropped 3 bases and J dropped 4; count of bases not matched to a gene: 15. This CDR3 comprises 16 residues.

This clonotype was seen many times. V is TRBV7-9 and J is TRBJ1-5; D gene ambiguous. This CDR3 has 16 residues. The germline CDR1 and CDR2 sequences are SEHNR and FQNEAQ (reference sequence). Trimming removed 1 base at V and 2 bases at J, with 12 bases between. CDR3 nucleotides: TGTGCCAGCAGCTTAGATGGACCTACAGGCAATCAGCCCCAGCATTTT. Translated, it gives CASSLDGPTGNQPQHF.

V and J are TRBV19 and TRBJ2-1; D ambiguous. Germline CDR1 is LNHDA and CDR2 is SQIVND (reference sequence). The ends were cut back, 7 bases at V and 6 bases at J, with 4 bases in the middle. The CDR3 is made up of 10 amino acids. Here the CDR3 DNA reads TGTGCCAGTACCCCCAATGAGCAGTTCTTC. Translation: CASTPNEQFF.

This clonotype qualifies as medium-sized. The CDR3 region has the DNA TGCGCCAGCGCCCCCGGCAGGGGGAGAGATACGCAGTATTTT. This codes for CASAPGRGRDTQYF. The chain joins TRBV10-2 to TRBJ2-3; 7 bases align to TRBD1. The V gene's germline CDR1 is WSHSY and CDR2 SAAADI. There are 14 residues in the CDR3. The ends lost 8 bases at V and 5 bases at J; junction bases unmatched: 10.

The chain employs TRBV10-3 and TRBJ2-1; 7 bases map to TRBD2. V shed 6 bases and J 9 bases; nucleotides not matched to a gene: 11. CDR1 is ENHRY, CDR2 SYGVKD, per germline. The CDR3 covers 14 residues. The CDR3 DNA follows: TGTGCCATCAGCCGGGGGGAACTTAATCTTGAGCAGTTCTTC. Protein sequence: CAISRGELNLEQFF.

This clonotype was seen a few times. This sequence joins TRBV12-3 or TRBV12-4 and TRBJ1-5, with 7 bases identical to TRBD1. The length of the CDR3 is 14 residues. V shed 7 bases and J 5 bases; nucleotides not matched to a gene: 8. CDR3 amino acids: CASTRTGSYQPQHF. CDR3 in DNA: TGTGCCAGCACCCGGACAGGTTCTTATCAGCCCCAGCATTTT.

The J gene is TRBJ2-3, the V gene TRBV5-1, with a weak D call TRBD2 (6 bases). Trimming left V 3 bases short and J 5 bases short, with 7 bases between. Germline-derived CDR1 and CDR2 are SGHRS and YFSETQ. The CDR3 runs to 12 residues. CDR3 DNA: TGCGCCAGCAGCTCGGGGGAAGATACGCAGTATTTT. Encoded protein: CASSSGEDTQYF.

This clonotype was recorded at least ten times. CDR3 residues: CASSRGQGGNEQYF. The CDR3 nucleotides are TGTGCCAGCAGCCGGGGGCAGGGAGGAAACGAGCAGTACTTC. The chain links TRBV5-6 to TRBJ2-7, with D possibly being TRBD1 or TRBD2 (6 bases each). V gave up 4 bases and J gave up 5 bases, with 16 bases separating them. The germline gives CDR1 SGHDT, CDR2 YYEEEE. The CDR3 consists of 14 residues.